These 18 T cell receptor beta chains were sequenced from one sample in a study of response to subunit inactivated influenza vaccine. One entry per CDR3 protein, called by TCRdb with MiXCR from the RT-PCR reads. The table includes 500,000 to 600,000 distinct CDR3 sequences, roughly 12% detected once. The same sample was also studied in work on T cells expressing NK-cell markers. That report notes: Making the TCR beta cDNA relied on 5'RACE template switching with UMIs.

The sample was PBMCs from blood, taken on the day of vaccination. These receptors were collected from a man aged 50 to 59 who received an inactivated influenza vaccine.

Here the CDR3 DNA reads TGCAGCGTGAAGATTAGGAGTGAGCAGTTCTTC. Translated: CSVKIRSEQFF. The chain links TRBV29-1 to TRBJ2-1; D is unclear. Per germline, CDR1 SQVTM and CDR2 ANQGSEA. CDR3 length equals 11 residues. Trimming took 6 bases from V and 9 from J, leaving 12 bases between them.

This chain joins TRBV5-1 and TRBJ2-2; 10 bases match TRBD2. This CDR3 has 16 residues. The V gene end was trimmed by 1 base and the J gene end by 5 bases; junction bases not matched to a gene: 5. Germline V gene lookup returns CDR1 SGHRS and CDR2 YFSETQ. CDR3 bases: TGCGCCAGCAGCTTGCCGACTAGCGGGCCTACCGGGGAGCTGTTTTTT. It translates to CASSLPTSGPTGELFF.

This chain connects TRBV6-2 or TRBV6-3 to TRBJ2-7; D remains ambiguous. This CDR3 region has 14 residues. The ends were cut back, 1 base at V and 6 bases at J, with 13 bases in the middle. Germline CDR1 MNHEY, CDR2 SVGEGT. For the CDR3, the DNA is TGTGCCAGCAGTTACTTTGCGGCCATGGGCGAGCAGTACTTC. Protein product: CASSYFAAMGEQYF.

Details on this clonotype: This may stem from a read error, because a much larger clone lies one nucleotide away. The gene calls are TRBV4-3 and TRBJ2-6, with D possibly TRBD2 on 5 matching bases. The CDR3 covers 18 residues. Germline CDR1 is LGHNA and CDR2 is YSLEER. The CDR3 protein is CASGQDEGPLSGANVLTF. CDR3 in DNA: TGCGCCAGCGGCCAAGACGAGGGCCCCCTCTCTGGGGCCAACGTCCTGACTTTC.

This clonotype was seen a few times. The chain has TRBV29-1 and TRBJ2-5; 7 bases match TRBD2. The CDR3 consists of 13 residues. Per the germline V gene, CDR1 is SQVTM and CDR2 is ANQGSEA. V was clipped by 6 bases and J by 2 bases; unmatched bases: 6. CDR3 DNA: TGCAGCGTGCGGACTAGGCTACAAGAGACCCAGTACTTC. This translates into CSVRTRLQETQYF. The variable domain in full, completed from reference TRBV29-1 and TRBJ2-5, reads SAVISQKPSRDICQRGTSLTIQCQVDSQVTMMFWYRQQPGQSLTLIATANQGSEATYESGFVIDKFPISRPNLTFSTLTVSNMSPEDSSIYLCSVRTRLQETQYFGPGTRLLVL.

In its sample, this clonotype was seen many times. V usage is TRBV29-1 and J usage is TRBJ2-6; no firm D call. The V end lost 4 bases, the J end lost 1 base, and 5 bases lay between the germline ends. CDR3 length equals 13 residues. Germline CDR1 and CDR2: SQVTM and ANQGSEA. The CDR3 DNA follows: TGCAGCGTTGCCCAATCTGGGGCCAACGTCCTGACTTTC. It codes for CSVAQSGANVLTF.

This clonotype has more than one count but fewer than ten. Here the CDR3 DNA reads TGTGCCACCAGTGATTTCCAGGCCGCCATGGACGGGGAGCTGTTTTTT. Residues: CATSDFQAAMDGELFF. The rearrangement uses TRBV24-1 and TRBJ2-2; D gene uncertain. From germline, CDR1 is KGHDR and CDR2 SFDVKD. Trimming shortened V by 1 base and J by 7 bases, and 15 bases separated the two germline ends. CDR3 size: 16 residues.

CDR3 sequence (DNA): TGCAGCGTTGGTCCTAGCGGGAGTTACACCGGGGAGCTGTTTTTT. Protein: CSVGPSGSYTGELFF. The genes are TRBV29-1 and TRBJ2-2, with 10 positions matching TRBD2. V shed 4 bases and J 3 bases; nucleotides not matched to a gene: 5. CDR3 length: 15 residues. CDR1 is SQVTM and CDR2 is ANQGSEA in the germline V gene.

The chain employs TRBV20-1 and TRBJ2-3; possible D gene TRBD2, 6 bases. Germline values: CDR1 DFQATT, CDR2 SNEGSKA (reference sequence). V lost 3 bases, J lost 4 bases, and 20 bases lay in between. This CDR3 region has 16 residues. Written as DNA, the CDR3 is TGCAGTGCTAGGGCCTGGTCGGGAGTGCCGGCAGATACGCAGTATTTT. This gives the protein CSARAWSGVPADTQYF.

In this sample, this clonotype turned up many times. The rearrangement uses TRBV6-2 or TRBV6-3 and TRBJ2-2; 12 bases map to TRBD2. The CDR3 is 18 residues long. The trim removed 6 bases at V and 4 bases at J, leaving 12 bases unmatched. The germline V gene has CDR1 MNHEY and CDR2 SVGEGT. The CDR3 DNA sequence: TGTGCCAGCAGCTTCCTAGCGGGAGGGCCCCTTTTCACCGGGGAGCTGTTTTTT. Translating gives CASSFLAGGPLFTGELFF.

This clonotype was counted between two and nine times. This chain links TRBV28 with TRBJ2-7, with 8 bases identical to TRBD2. The CDR3 length is 16 residues. V trimming: 5 bases; J trimming: 4 bases; junction bases outside the gene matches: 13. Germline CDR1 and CDR2: MDHEN and SYDVKM. The CDR3 coding sequence is TGTGCCAGCAGTCCCTCGGGGAGCGGGAGTTGGTACGAGCAGTACTTC. Translated, it gives CASSPSGSGSWYEQYF.

This clonotype has more than one count but fewer than ten. J is TRBJ1-5 and V is TRBV5-1, with no clear D. The V end lost 0 bases, the J end lost 1 base, and 8 bases lay between the germline ends. Germline V gene lookup returns CDR1 SGHRS and CDR2 YFSETQ. This CDR3 spans 15 amino acids. CDR3 coding DNA: TGCGCCAGCAGCTTGGAGACGGGGAGCAATCAGCCCCAGCATTTT. It encodes CASSLETGSNQPQHF.

This clonotype was detected only a few times. The rearrangement joins TRBV29-1 to TRBJ2-2; 9 bases are a match to TRBD1. The CDR3 consists of 13 residues. Germline-derived CDR1 and CDR2 are SQVTM and ANQGSEA. Trimming at V came to 6 bases and at J to 4 bases, leaving 3 bases not matched to a gene. The CDR3 DNA reads as TGCAGCGTCCGGACAGGGGCCACCGGGGAGCTGTTTTTT. Translated: CSVRTGATGELFF.

This clonotype was detected a few times. The V call is TRBV2, the J call TRBJ2-6; tentatively, D is TRBD2 (6 bases). Germline CDR1 SNHLY, CDR2 FYNNEI. The CDR3 consists of 14 residues. Deletions cut 8 bases from V and 2 bases from J, with 10 bases between. Here the CDR3 reads CASPGGTGANVLTF. The DNA of the CDR3 is TGTGCCAGCCCCGGCGGGACTGGGGCCAACGTCCTGACTTTC.

Many counts were recorded for this clonotype. The chain couples TRBV7-8 to TRBJ1-6; D is unresolved. The CDR3 consists of 13 residues. V shed 5 bases and J shed 7 bases, with 9 bases lying between them. Germline loops: CDR1 SGHVS, CDR2 FQNEAQ. As DNA, the CDR3 is TGTGCCAGCAGCCTTACAGCGAATTCACCCCTCCACTTT. This sequence encodes CASSLTANSPLHF.

This clonotype was recorded at least ten times. V is TRBV4-1 and J is TRBJ1-2; TRBD1 matches at 7 bases. The V gene end was trimmed by 1 base and the J gene end by 4 bases; junction bases not matched to a gene: 9. CDR3 length: 16 residues. Germline CDR1 reads MGHRA; CDR2 reads YSYEKL. In DNA, the CDR3 is TGCGCCAGCAGCCAAGTTACCACAGGGGCGGGCTATGGCTACACCTTC. Amino acids: CASSQVTTGAGYGYTF.

The genes are TRBV5-1 and TRBJ2-2; 7 nucleotides match TRBD2. J was trimmed by 3 bases and V by 7 bases; bases with no gene match: 3. Germline V lookup: CDR1 SGHRS, CDR2 YFSETQ. The CDR3 runs 13 residues. CDR3 coding DNA: TGCGCCAGCCGGCTAGCGGACACCGGGGAGCTGTTTTTT. Translated, it gives CASRLADTGELFF.

This clonotype was seen more than once but under ten times. The chain has TRBV6-1 and TRBJ1-3; D ambiguous. This CDR3 region has 13 residues. Trimming took off 5 bases at V and 4 bases at J, with 9 bases between the two ends. Germline V CDR1 and CDR2: MNHNS, SASEGT. For the CDR3, the DNA is TGTGCCAGCAGTCCGACACGGGGAAACACCATATATTTT. Translated, it gives CASSPTRGNTIYF.